Shown below are 6 T cell receptor beta chains from a single sample sequenced in a study of T-cell reconstitution after alpha-beta-depleted transplantation in children. TCRbeta library construction was performed incorporating unique molecular identifiers. TCRdb independently ran MiXCR on the PCR reads; one entry per CDR3 protein. The profile covers around 800,000 distinct CDR3 sequences, with roughly 15% appearing a single time and around 5.3% taken by the ten largest. This specimen was PBMCs, mostly from graft donor cells, taken 360 days after TCRalphabeta/CD19-depleted stem cell transplant. The source is a male patient younger than 18 who had a stem cell transplant for acute lymphoblastic leukemia, so the T cells may come from the graft donor.

This clonotype turned up a few times. This chain joins TRBV29-1 and TRBJ2-3; D is uncertain. The CDR3 is 13 amino acids. Germline values: CDR1 SQVTM, CDR2 ANQGSEA. Trimming stripped 4 bases from V and 4 bases from J, with 12 bases between. CDR3 in amino acids: CSVGRVKSDTQYF. The CDR3 DNA sequence: TGCAGCGTTGGAAGGGTAAAATCAGATACGCAGTATTTT.

This clonotype came up many times. The chain carries TRBV20-1 and TRBJ2-1; 11 bases fit TRBD2. CDR3 length: 15 amino acids. The V gene end was trimmed by 6 bases and the J gene end by 3 bases; junction bases not matched to a gene: 7. Germline lookup yields CDR1 DFQATT and CDR2 SNEGSKA (reference sequence). CDR3 in amino acids: CSARTSGRFYNEQFF. The DNA for the CDR3 is TGCAGTGCCCGCACTAGCGGGAGATTCTACAATGAGCAGTTCTTC.

This clonotype showed up just a few times. The rearrangement links TRBV6-2 or TRBV6-3 to TRBJ1-2; D possibly corresponds to TRBD1 (5 bases). The V and J ends lost 1 base and 6 bases respectively, with 9 bases between them. Looked up from germline, CDR1 is MNHEY and CDR2 is SVGEGT. The CDR3 is made up of 13 amino acids. CDR3 residues: CASSYWDVDGYTF. The DNA for the CDR3 is TGTGCCAGCAGTTACTGGGACGTGGATGGCTACACCTTC.

This rearrangement joins TRBV10-3 to TRBJ2-7; D is unresolved. CDR3 size: 14 residues. V dropped 7 bases and J dropped 0 bases, with 13 bases sitting between them. Germline values: CDR1 ENHRY, CDR2 SYGVKD. This CDR3 reads CAIMRGRSSYEQYF. Here the CDR3 DNA reads TGTGCCATCATGCGCGGCCGTAGCTCCTACGAGCAGTACTTC.

The chain uses TRBV7-9 and TRBJ2-7, with 7 bases fitting TRBD2. The CDR3 sequence is 15 residues long. CDR1 and CDR2 (germline): SEHNR, FQNEAQ (reference sequence). Unmatched junction bases numbered 4, after V lost 1 base and J lost 1 base. As DNA, the CDR3 is TGTGCCAGCAGCTTAGGGGGGGGGATATCCTACGAGCAGTACTTC. Translation: CASSLGGGISYEQYF.

The sample holds a few counts of this clonotype. This chain connects TRBV10-1 to TRBJ2-1; D not resolved. The CDR3 is made up of 12 amino acids. Deletions cut 3 bases from V and 7 bases from J, with 7 bases between. Germline V gene sequence: CDR1 WNHNN, CDR2 SYGVQD (reference sequence). CDR3 loop: CASSDLRNEQFF. CDR3 DNA sequence: TGCGCCAGCAGTGATTTAAGAAATGAGCAGTTCTTC.